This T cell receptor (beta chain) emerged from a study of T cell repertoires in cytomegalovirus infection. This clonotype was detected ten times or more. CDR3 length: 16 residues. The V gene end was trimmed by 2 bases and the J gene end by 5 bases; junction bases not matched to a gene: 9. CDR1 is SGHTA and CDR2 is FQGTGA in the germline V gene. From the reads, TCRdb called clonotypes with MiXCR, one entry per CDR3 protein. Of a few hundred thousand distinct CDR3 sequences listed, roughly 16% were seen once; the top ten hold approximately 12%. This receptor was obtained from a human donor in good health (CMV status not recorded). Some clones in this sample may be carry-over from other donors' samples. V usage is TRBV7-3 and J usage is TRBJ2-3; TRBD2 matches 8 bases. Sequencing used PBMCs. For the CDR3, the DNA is TGTGCCAGCAGCTTACTCCGGGGGGCGGGAGGAGATACGCAGTATTTT. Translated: CASSLLRGAGGDTQYF.